Listed here are 31 T cell receptor beta chains from one sample, sequenced in a study of cytomegalovirus exposure and HLA in healthy donors. The PCR employed 60 Vbeta primers together with 13 Jbeta primers. Sequencing used immunoSEQ multiplex PCR; TCRdb keeps in-frame clones, though not all of them. The table has about 98,000 clones, 55% to 75% seen once; the top ten hold 2.5%. Material for sequencing was PBMCs. Receptors were obtained from a man aged 50 to 59 in good health and CMV-seronegative.

The V gene is TRBV4-1, the J gene TRBJ1-1; D possibly corresponds to TRBD1 (5 bases). Trimming removed 2 bases from V and 1 base from J, with 11 bases in between. This CDR3 has 15 amino acids. The V gene's germline CDR1 is MGHRA and CDR2 YSYEKL. The CDR3: CASSQSPTENTEAFF. CDR3 DNA: TGCGCCAGCAGCCAAAGTCCGACAGAGAACACTGAAGCTTTCTTT.

The V gene is TRBV4-2, the J gene TRBJ2-5; TRBD2 is a possible D gene (5 bases). With the DNA end fitting TRBJ2-7 better, the J assignment may be wrong. Germline-derived CDR1 and CDR2 are LGHNA and YNFKEQ. The CDR3 length is 15 residues. The CDR3 nucleotides are TGTGCCAGCAGCCAAGGGTCCGGGGTCGGCTACGAGCAGTACTTC. Translated, it gives CASSQGSGVGYEQYF.

This clone has only one observation. The chain is built from TRBV18 and TRBJ2-2, with 8 bases lining up with TRBD2. Trimming took 3 bases from V and 0 from J; bases not matched to a gene: 3. This CDR3 is 16 amino acids long. Germline V CDR1 and CDR2: KGHSH, LQKENI. The CDR3 loop is CASSPGSGANTGELFF. The DNA for the CDR3 is TGTGCCAGCTCACCGGGTAGCGGGGCGAACACCGGGGAGCTGTTTTTT.

This chain connects TRBV6-1 to TRBJ1-6; TRBD1 agrees at 8 bases. The CDR3 loop spans 17 amino acids. The germline V gene encodes CDR1 MNHNS and CDR2 SASEGT. The junction had 13 bases not matched to a gene; V was cut back by 2 bases and J by 10 bases. This CDR3 is CASSENSVRGLSSPLHF. Written as DNA, the CDR3 is TGTGCCAGCAGTGAAAATAGTGTCAGGGGGCTATCGTCACCCCTCCACTTT.

This chain links TRBV11-1 with TRBJ2-1; 8 bases line up with TRBD1. After removal of 5 bases from V and 8 bases from J, the junction contained 5 bases not matched to a gene. CDR1 and CDR2 from the germline V gene are SGHAT and FQDESV (reference sequence). This CDR3 region has 13 residues. The CDR3 protein is CASSPQGAHEQFF. The DNA for the CDR3 is TGTGCCAGCAGCCCTCAGGGGGCCCATGAGCAGTTCTTC. Variable domain in full (rest from reference TRBV11-1 and TRBJ2-1): EAEVAQSPRYKITEKSQAVAFWCDPISGHATLYWYRQILGQGPELLVQFQDESVVDDSQLPKDRFSAERLKGVDSTLKIQPAELGDSAMYLCASSPQGAHEQFFGPGTRLTVL.

The genes are TRBV7-9 and TRBJ1-4; 11 positions match TRBD1. Germline assignment: CDR1 SEHNR and CDR2 FQNEAQ (reference sequence). After removal of 5 bases from V and 4 bases from J, the junction contained 6 bases not matched to a gene. This CDR3 has 16 amino acids. For the CDR3, the DNA is TGTGCCAGCAGCCATGGACAGGGGGCGGGTAATGAAAAACTGTTTTTT. This sequence encodes CASSHGQGAGNEKLFF.

The genes are TRBV9 and TRBJ2-1, with a possible D match to TRBD2 (6 bases). From germline, CDR1 is SGDLS and CDR2 YYNGEE. The CDR3 spans 15 residues. Trimming removed 1 base at V and 3 bases at J, with 11 bases between. CDR3 in amino acids: CASSVKSGVYNEQFF. In DNA, the CDR3 is TGTGCCAGCAGCGTAAAATCGGGGGTCTACAATGAGCAGTTCTTC. Supplemented by reference TRBV9 and TRBJ2-1, the full variable domain reads DSGVTQTPKHLITATGQRVTLRCSPRSGDLSVYWYQQSLDQGLQFLIQYYNGEERAKGNILERFSAQQFPDLHSELNLSSLELGDSALYFCASSVKSGVYNEQFFGPGTRLTVL.

The V call is TRBV19, the J call TRBJ2-3; the D gene is possibly TRBD1 (5 bases). Trimming shortened V by 2 bases and J by 4 bases, and 31 bases separated the two germline ends. Germline loops: CDR1 LNHDA, CDR2 SQIVND (reference sequence). The CDR3 extends over 21 amino acids. The CDR3 DNA sequence: TGTGCCAGTAGTATATATCGGAAGATATTTGTGGGGCCACCTTCGCCAGATACGCAGTATTTT. Its protein is CASSIYRKIFVGPPSPDTQYF.

This clone has only a few counts. The V and J genes are TRBV19 and TRBJ2-7, with a tentative D call TRBD1 (6 bases). V lost 4 bases, J lost 0 bases, and 22 bases lay in between. Germline CDR1 is LNHDA and CDR2 is SQIVND (reference sequence). The CDR3 is made up of 18 amino acids. The CDR3 nucleotides read TGTGCCAGTAGTAAAAACGCTCCCGGGACATCCACCTCCTACGAGCAGTACTTC. Amino acids: CASSKNAPGTSTSYEQYF.

The J gene is TRBJ1-4, the V gene TRBV11-2; possibly TRBD1 for D (5 bases). With 1 base removed from V and 0 bases from J, the gap between germline ends came to 15 bases. CDR3 size: 18 residues. In germline, CDR1 is SGHAT, CDR2 FQNNGV. DNA of the CDR3: TGTGCCAGCAGCTTAGTGGCTTCCGGACAAGCAACTAATGAAAAACTGTTTTTT. This codes for CASSLVASGQATNEKLFF.

This chain links TRBV5-5 with TRBJ1-5, with D hard to call. V was shortened by 3 bases and J by 4 bases, with 11 bases between the two germline ends. Germline CDR1 is SGHKS and CDR2 is YYEKEE (reference sequence). The length of the CDR3 is 14 residues. The CDR3 coding sequence is TGTGCCAGCAGCTATACACCGTTAAATCAGCCCCAGCATTTT. It specifies CASSYTPLNQPQHF.

The table lists this clone with a few counts. This chain links TRBV10-3 with TRBJ2-1, with D tentatively TRBD1 (6 bases). Per germline, CDR1 ENHRY and CDR2 SYGVKD. This CDR3 has 14 residues. Trimming took 3 bases from V and 4 from J, leaving 10 bases between them. The CDR3 DNA sequence: TGTGCCATCAGTGACGCTGGACAGTACAATGAGCAGTTCTTC. It yields the protein CAISDAGQYNEQFF.

This clone came up once. The sample has other DNA sequences that encode this CDR3 too. The CDR3 DNA follows: TGCGCCAGCAGCTTGGAGCGACAGGGGGCCTCTGGCTACACCTTC. Translating it yields CASSLERQGASGYTF. This chain joins TRBV5-1 and TRBJ1-2; 10 bases match TRBD1. Germline CDR1 reads SGHRS; CDR2 reads YFSETQ. This CDR3 comprises 15 residues. With 0 bases clipped from V and 7 bases from J, the junction kept 6 bases outside the gene matches.

The genes are TRBV4-1 and TRBJ2-2, with TRBD1 identical over 7 bases. The CDR3 extends over 16 amino acids. Looked up from germline, CDR1 is MGHRA and CDR2 is YSYEKL. V lost 0 bases to trimming and J lost 5 bases; unmatched junction nucleotides: 6. The CDR3 spells CASSQDRTGETGELFF. In DNA, the CDR3 is TGCGCCAGCAGCCAAGATAGAACAGGGGAGACCGGGGAGCTGTTTTTT.

This sequence joins TRBV19 and TRBJ2-6, with 8 nucleotides matching TRBD1. Germline CDR1 is LNHDA and CDR2 is SQIVND (reference sequence). V shed 8 bases, J shed 2 bases, and the junction held 14 bases outside the gene matches. The CDR3 runs 18 residues. The CDR3 spells CASYALRGQAPGANVLTF. The CDR3 nucleotides are TGTGCCAGTTATGCTCTCAGGGGGCAAGCCCCTGGGGCCAACGTCCTGACTTTC. Variable domain in full (rest from reference TRBV19 and TRBJ2-6): DGGITQSPKYLFRKEGQNVTLSCEQNLNHDAMYWYRQDPGQGLRLIYYSQIVNDFQKGDIAEGYSVSREKKESFPLTVTSAQKNPTAFYLCASYALRGQAPGANVLTFGAGSRLTVL.

This chain links TRBV4-2 with TRBJ2-7; 12 positions agree with TRBD2. J lost 1 base, V lost 5 bases, and 6 bases had no gene match. CDR3 length: 16 residues. CDR1 is LGHNA, CDR2 YNFKEQ, per germline. The chain's CDR3 is CASSSRTSGESYEQYF. The CDR3 DNA reads TGTGCCAGCAGCTCTCGGACTAGCGGGGAGTCCTACGAGCAGTACTTC.

V gene TRBV11-2 combines with J gene TRBJ2-3; 11 bases are shared with TRBD2. The junction had 3 bases not matched to a gene; V was cut back by 4 bases and J by 0 bases. The CDR3 sequence is 16 residues long. Germline values: CDR1 SGHAT, CDR2 FQNNGV. The CDR3 region has the DNA TGTGCCAGCAGCTCGTTAGCGGGGGGGAGCACAGATACGCAGTATTTT. This translates into CASSSLAGGSTDTQYF.

The rearrangement links TRBV5-4 to TRBJ1-6, with a weak D call TRBD1 (6 bases). V lost 0 bases to trimming and J lost 11 bases, with 12 bases between them. This CDR3 region has 14 residues. Germline V lookup: CDR1 SGHNT, CDR2 YYREEE (reference sequence). The CDR3 DNA follows: TGTGCCAGCAGCTTGGCCAAGACAGGTACACCCCTCCACTTT. Residues: CASSLAKTGTPLHF.

This chain links TRBV7-3 with TRBJ1-5; no clear D gene. Per the germline V gene, CDR1 is SGHTA and CDR2 is FQGTGA. The CDR3 is made up of 18 amino acids. V was clipped by 8 bases and J by 2 bases, with 25 bases between them. CDR3 amino acids: CASLTPPCGVMGNQPQHF. In nucleotides, the CDR3 is TGTGCCAGCCTAACACCTCCGTGCGGGGTGATGGGCAATCAGCCCCAGCATTTT.

The V gene is TRBV28, the J gene TRBJ1-5; TRBD1 is a possible D gene (6 bases). CDR1 MDHEN and CDR2 SYDVKM come from the germline V gene. The CDR3 covers 13 residues. The V end was cut by 10 bases, the J end by 0 bases, with 10 bases between. The CDR3: CATTGYSNQPQHF. The CDR3 DNA follows: TGTGCCACCACAGGGTATAGCAATCAGCCCCAGCATTTT.

The chain links TRBV6-6 to TRBJ2-7; TRBD1 matches 8 bases. Germline V lookup: CDR1 MNHNY, CDR2 SVGAGI (reference sequence). This CDR3 comprises 14 residues. J gave up 4 bases and V 7 bases, and 9 bases lay outside the gene matches. The CDR3 DNA sequence: TGTGCCAGCACCCACCGGCAGGGGGCTTACGAGCAGTACTTC. Residues: CASTHRQGAYEQYF.

The J gene is TRBJ2-5, the V gene TRBV5-1, with TRBD2 matching 10 bases. Germline V gives CDR1 SGHRS, CDR2 YFSETQ. The trim removed 0 bases at V and 0 bases at J, leaving 14 bases unmatched. The CDR3 is 20 residues long. DNA for the CDR3: TGCGCCAGCAGCTTGGTCTGGTCACTAGCGGGGATAAGTTACCAAGAGACCCAGTACTTC. Protein product: CASSLVWSLAGISYQETQYF.

This rearrangement joins TRBV7-9 to TRBJ2-2, with D tentatively TRBD2 (5 bases). V was shortened by 5 bases and J by 5 bases, with 9 bases between the two germline ends. CDR1 and CDR2 (germline): SEHNR, FQNEAQ (reference sequence). CDR3 length equals 13 residues. CDR3 bases: TGTGCCAGCAGCCCAGAGGGAACCGGGGAGCTGTTTTTT. It translates to CASSPEGTGELFF.

The table lists this clone with a few counts. This chain uses TRBV2 with TRBJ1-3; a possible D gene is TRBD1 (5 bases). In germline, CDR1 is SNHLY, CDR2 FYNNEI. Trimming removed 2 bases from V and 0 bases from J, with 8 bases in between. CDR3 length: 15 residues. CDR3 DNA sequence: TGTGCCAGCAGTGAATGGGGGGACTCTGGAAACACCATATATTTT. It yields the protein CASSEWGDSGNTIYF.

This clone was counted a few times. The rearrangement links TRBV19 to TRBJ2-6; D ambiguous. This CDR3 spans 16 amino acids. The germline V gene has CDR1 LNHDA and CDR2 SQIVND (reference sequence). V was shortened by 8 bases and J by 1 base, with 15 bases between the two germline ends. CDR3 region: CASRPGGESGANVLTF. CDR3 in DNA: TGTGCCAGTCGGCCGGGTGGTGAATCTGGGGCCAACGTCCTGACTTTC.

In DNA form, the CDR3 reads TGTGCCAGCTCTTTGAGCGCGACAGGGAGTGGACAAGAGACCCAGTACTTC. It specifies CASSLSATGSGQETQYF. This chain links TRBV18 with TRBJ2-5, with 7 positions matching TRBD1. The germline V gene encodes CDR1 KGHSH and CDR2 LQKENI. There are 17 residues in the CDR3. Trimming removed 6 bases from V and 2 bases from J; junction bases left unmatched: 15.

This clone has only a few counts. The J gene is TRBJ2-2, the V gene TRBV19; no clear D. The germline V gene encodes CDR1 LNHDA and CDR2 SQIVND (reference sequence). The V end lost 6 bases, the J end lost 5 bases, and 10 bases lay between the germline ends. The CDR3 has 13 amino acids. CDR3 amino acids: CASSSAWTGELFF. CDR3 bases: TGTGCCAGTAGCTCAGCGTGGACCGGGGAGCTGTTTTTT.

The chain couples TRBV5-6 to TRBJ2-4, with D possibly being TRBD1 (5 bases). This CDR3 has 15 residues. Germline V gene sequence: CDR1 SGHDT, CDR2 YYEEEE. V lost 4 bases and J 1 base, leaving 12 bases between the germline ends. CDR3 sequence reads: CASSPGFLAKNIQYF. The CDR3 DNA is TGTGCCAGCAGCCCAGGGTTTTTGGCCAAAAACATTCAGTACTTC.

V usage is TRBV10-3 and J usage is TRBJ1-2; D is possibly TRBD1 (6 bases). The V gene lost 6 bases and the J gene lost 1 base, with 18 bases spanning the gap. Germline values: CDR1 ENHRY, CDR2 SYGVKD. This CDR3 has 16 amino acids. The CDR3 sequence is CAIRTTTGTNNYGYTF. DNA of the CDR3: TGTGCCATCAGAACGACTACCGGGACAAATAACTATGGCTACACCTTC.

This clone was counted a few times. V and J are TRBV6-1 and TRBJ2-5, with D possibly matching TRBD2 (7 bases). Per the germline V gene, CDR1 is MNHNS and CDR2 is SASEGT. The CDR3 spans 17 residues. V lost 0 bases and J 4 bases, leaving 18 bases between the germline ends. The CDR3 region has the DNA TGTGCCAGCAGTGAAGCGCGTGCGGGGGCGTTCGGAGAGACCCAGTACTTC. Its protein product is CASSEARAGAFGETQYF.

Worth noting for this clone: One junction end does not reproduce the germline sequence, and a read error may be involved. The chain has TRBV20-1 and TRBJ2-5; D remains ambiguous. CDR3 size: 9 residues. The V gene's germline CDR1 is DFQATT and CDR2 SNEGSKA (reference sequence). The CDR3 sequence is CSASTSQYF. The CDR3, as DNA: TGCAGTGCTAGCACTTCCCAATACTTC.